These 9 T cell receptor beta chains share one sample of origin, sequenced in a study of lymphopenia after photon versus proton radiotherapy. TCRdb's table, derived via immunoSEQ multiplex PCR, lists solely in-frame clones and lacks some. The sample records 13,000 to 15,000 clones, 82% being singletons. The specimen comprised peripheral blood, sampled from a patient treated with photon-based radiotherapy. The receptors were gathered from a man over 45 with gastric cancer.

In this sample, this clone turned up a few times. CDR3 DNA sequence: TGTGCCAGCAGTTACTCTGACGCAAGCTCCTACGAGCAGTACTTC. Encoded protein: CASSYSDASSYEQYF. This chain uses TRBV6-5 with TRBJ2-7; D ambiguous. CDR1 and CDR2 from the germline V gene are MNHEY and SVGAGI. The CDR3 consists of 15 residues. Trimming left V 0 bases short and J 0 bases short, with 9 bases between.

The chain couples TRBV6-1 to TRBJ2-5; 9 bases align to TRBD2. CDR3 length: 16 amino acids. The germline V gene encodes CDR1 MNHNS and CDR2 SASEGT. V shed 1 base, J shed 4 bases, and the junction held 7 bases outside the gene matches. The CDR3 sequence is CASSEGAGLARETQYF. The DNA of the CDR3 is TGTGCCAGCAGTGAAGGAGCCGGACTAGCGAGAGAGACCCAGTACTTC.

The chain joins TRBV19 to TRBJ1-2; 9 bases line up with TRBD1. With 2 bases clipped from V and 2 bases from J, the junction kept 6 bases outside the gene matches. The CDR3 extends over 16 amino acids. Germline lookup yields CDR1 LNHDA and CDR2 SQIVND (reference sequence). The CDR3, as DNA: TGTGCCAGTAGTATATTCTGGACAGGGGAGAACTATGGCTACACCTTC. It encodes CASSIFWTGENYGYTF.

This sequence joins TRBV19 and TRBJ1-5; D unclear. CDR3 size: 13 residues. V was pared by 7 bases and J by 5 bases, with 12 bases between. Germline assignment: CDR1 LNHDA and CDR2 SQIVND (reference sequence). The CDR3 DNA reads as TGTGCCAGTAAAGTAGGGTTCGATCAGCCCCAGCATTTT. As protein: CASKVGFDQPQHF.

This chain uses TRBV19 with TRBJ2-3; 9 positions match TRBD1. CDR3 length equals 15 residues. From germline, CDR1 is LNHDA and CDR2 SQIVND (reference sequence). Unmatched junction bases numbered 5, after V lost 2 bases and J lost 5 bases. The DNA of the CDR3 is TGTGCCAGTAGTATAAACAGGGGGCTAATAGATACGCAGTATTTT. As protein: CASSINRGLIDTQYF.

The chain carries TRBV11-3 and TRBJ2-2; 7 bases are a match to TRBD2. The germline V gene encodes CDR1 SGHNT and CDR2 YENEEA. The CDR3 is made up of 15 amino acids. V was pared by 4 bases and J by 5 bases, with 7 bases of the junction left unmatched. The DNA of the CDR3 is TGTGCCAGCAGCTCTTGGCGAGCGGGGACCGGGGAGCTGTTTTTT. Residues: CASSSWRAGTGELFF.

The chain recombines TRBV7-9 with TRBJ1-6; D is unresolved. Between the trimmed V and J ends, which lost 5 bases and 5 bases, there was a span of 10 bases. This CDR3 is built from 14 residues. The germline gives CDR1 SEHNR, CDR2 FQNEAQ (reference sequence). This CDR3 is CASSAYKNNSPLHF. CDR3 coding DNA: TGTGCCAGCAGCGCTTACAAGAATAATTCACCCCTCCACTTT.

The rearrangement uses TRBV10-3 and TRBJ2-7; tentative D call: TRBD2 (6 bases). Germline lookup yields CDR1 ENHRY and CDR2 SYGVKD. The CDR3 loop spans 13 amino acids. V shed 4 bases and J shed 5 bases, with 12 bases lying between them. CDR3 amino acids: CAISGRGGDEQYF. CDR3 sequence (DNA): TGTGCCATCAGTGGGCGGGGTGGCGACGAGCAGTACTTC.

The chain has TRBV19 and TRBJ2-4; D remains ambiguous. Trimming shortened V by 3 bases and J by 3 bases, and 12 bases separated the two germline ends. The CDR3 consists of 15 residues. The V gene's germline CDR1 is LNHDA and CDR2 SQIVND (reference sequence). CDR3 protein: CASSIEPGSKNIQYF. The CDR3 DNA follows: TGTGCCAGTAGTATCGAACCGGGCAGCAAAAACATTCAGTACTTC. The variable domain in full, with the rest retrieved from reference TRBV19 and TRBJ2-4, is DGGITQSPKYLFRKEGQNVTLSCEQNLNHDAMYWYRQDPGQGLRLIYYSQIVNDFQKGDIAEGYSVSREKKESFPLTVTSAQKNPTAFYLCASSIEPGSKNIQYFGAGTRLSVL.